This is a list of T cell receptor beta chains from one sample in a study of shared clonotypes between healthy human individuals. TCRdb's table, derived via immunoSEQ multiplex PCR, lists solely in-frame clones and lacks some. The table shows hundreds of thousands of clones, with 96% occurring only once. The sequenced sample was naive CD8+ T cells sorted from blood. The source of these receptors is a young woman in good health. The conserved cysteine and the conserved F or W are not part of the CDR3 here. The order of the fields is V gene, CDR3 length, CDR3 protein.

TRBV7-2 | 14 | ASSSTARGKGETQY
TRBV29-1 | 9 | SVVAGLAQY
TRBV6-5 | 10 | ASGASSYEQY
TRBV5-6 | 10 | ASSLTPDTQY
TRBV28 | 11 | ASSLTGADTQY
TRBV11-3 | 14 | ASSLGGGPLYNEQF
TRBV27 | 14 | ASSFYTGTANSPLH
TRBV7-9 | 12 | ASSYTDSLYEQY
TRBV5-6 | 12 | ASASSLSGYEQY
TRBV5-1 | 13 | ASREKAATNEKLF
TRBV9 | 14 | ASSPPTPQGNTEAF
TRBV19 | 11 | ASSFLPSYEQY
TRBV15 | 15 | ATSRDPPGTGTDEQY
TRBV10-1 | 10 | ASSDTSYEQY
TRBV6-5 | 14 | ASSFARQGTSYEQY
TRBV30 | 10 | AWSDGVSGYT
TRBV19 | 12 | ASSIVGNGSPLH
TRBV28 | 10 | ASRIPGTEAF
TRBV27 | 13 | ASSPPSRVNGELF
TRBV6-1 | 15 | ASSEPVSHSSYNEQF
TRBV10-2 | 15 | ASSEWGLDRIQETQY
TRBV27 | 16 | ASSLLVPDLVRTDTQY
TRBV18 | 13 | ASSPGAGTGNTIY
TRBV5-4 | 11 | ASSYKTNTEAF
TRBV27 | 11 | ASSSPGAEAQH
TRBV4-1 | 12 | ASSQVVSSYEQY
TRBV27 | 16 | ASSLSTWRDELYNEQF
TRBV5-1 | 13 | ASSIFGPMNTEAF
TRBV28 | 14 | ASSLKFRKSSYEQY
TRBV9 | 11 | ASSLQDTDTQY
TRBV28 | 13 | ASSILDRGGSPLH